This T cell receptor beta chain was recovered during a study of blood T cell repertoires in COVID-19 (dated by TCRdb to the early 2020s). The study in broad terms: Samples from collaborators originated in the United States, Italy and Spain and spanned both the acute and convalescent phases of COVID-19. The material from the prospective study consisted of cDNA or gDNA derived from T cells, B-cell-depleted T cells, or PBMCs. Deeply sampled blood TCRbeta repertoires from subjects exposed to, actively infected with, or recovered from COVID-19 were included in the dataset. The repertoires were released in a freely available public database intended as a resource for research on the immune response to SARS-CoV-2. The samples were drawn from the first 160 participants of the ongoing ImmuneRACE study and from 1,254 subjects provided by 6 global collaborators. Sample metadata almost always included a de-identified subject ID, COVID-19 status, age in years and sex. Where available, HLA class I and class II types were taken from metadata supplied by the sample provider and were not determined by assay-based typing.

The investigation overall reported the following: The quantity of clinical and demographic metadata differed by source and by participant and was supplied without curation.

The immunoSEQ Assay, a bias-controlled multiplex PCR, was used to amplify TCRbeta CDR3 regions from genomic DNA. In the paper's pipeline: Nucleated cell counts per sample were estimated from amplification of reference gene primers within the assay. To quantify the absolute abundance of each unique TCRbeta CDR3 rearrangement, sequence reads were collapsed and filtered. For each sample, productive Simpson clonality was calculated as the square root of Simpson's diversity index over productive rearrangements. TCRdb provides this immuneACCESS table in a form limited to in-frame rearrangements. Some clones are lacking; in checked studies, under half of them reflect an unresolved V gene, and why the rest are absent is not known. V, J and clone size derive from that table, while D and trimming were established from the DNA sequence. The sample yields approximately 490,000 clones; roughly nine tenths were counted once. The ten largest make up roughly 8.5% of the sample.

In regard to this clone: Its antigen has not been determined. No much larger clone exists at a distance of one base, and base qualities are not known.

Participants in the prospective study were aged 18 to 89 years, lived in 24 United States geographic areas, and enrolled through a virtual design. In the prospective study, participants were assigned to cohorts based on the clinical history participants reported in a screening survey and a study questionnaire. Recovered participants in ImmuneRACE Cohort 3 were defined by two consecutive negative NP/OP PCR tests, clearance by a healthcare professional, or resolution of symptoms. Each participant in the prospective study had whole blood, serum and a nasopharyngeal or oropharyngeal swab collected by mobile phlebotomists. Additional blood draws and questionnaires over an approximately 2-month period could optionally be provided by prospective study participants. Blood samples from the prospective study were shipped frozen or at room temperature prior to DNA extraction. CDR1 and CDR2 are drawn from the germline V gene (reference sequence): LGHDT, YNNKEL. Counted from cysteine to phenylalanine, this CDR3 has 14 amino acids. CDR3 DNA only is kept here, 42 bases in frame from base 1. At the junction V is shortened by 1 base and J by 7 bases, with 10 bases in between.

The receptor was isolated from a woman in her sixties or seventies who had recovered from COVID-19. In this chain, TRBV3-1 (or the pseudogene TRBV3-2) is recombined with TRBJ1-4; the D gene is unclear. The sequencing input was PBMCs or T cells enriched from blood (not recorded which). CDR3 protein: CASSQGGFREKLFF. The DNA sequence reads TGTGCCAGCAGCCAAGGAGGGTTTCGTGAAAAACTGTTTTTT.